This T cell receptor (beta chain) was recorded in a study of T cell repertoires in cytomegalovirus infection. This clonotype has more than one count but fewer than ten. What it binds is unknown. Losses at the gene ends were 5 bases for V and 8 bases for J; bases not matched to a gene: 4. Germline values: CDR1 SGHVS, CDR2 FQNEAQ. This CDR3 contains 12 residues. TCRdb processed the reads anew with MiXCR; each CDR3 protein has one entry. The table lists under 450,000 distinct CDR3 sequences, about a third of them singletons. The V and J genes are TRBV7-8 and TRBJ1-2, with TRBD1 matching 8 bases. The specimen comprised cultured PBMCs, sampled from culture after CMV antigen stimulation. The sequence was collected from a human donor in good health (CMV status not recorded). Some clones in this sample may be carry-over from other donors' samples. The CDR3 sequence is CASSQQGVGYTF. Written as DNA, the CDR3 is TGTGCCAGCAGCCAACAGGGGGTGGGCTACACCTTC.